A selection of T cell receptor beta chains follows, all from one sample in a study of Graves' ophthalmopathy and Graves' hyperthyroidism. TCRdb itself ran the multiplex PCR reads through MiXCR, one entry per CDR3 protein. The repertoire has about 700,000 distinct CDR3 sequences, 40% of them found once; the top ten carry 44%. Sequenced: peripheral blood. The receptors derive from an adult man with Graves' ophthalmopathy. Both conserved end residues are part of each CDR3. Fields, in order: D gene, clone size, J gene, V gene, CDR3 DNA, CDR3 protein. D genes are given only for firm matches. Clone size appears in some rows only: once, few, many, or a class for an expanded clone.

>.|many|TRBJ2-7|TRBV7-9
TGTGCCAGCAGCTTCGACACAAACGAGCAGTACTTC
CASSFDTNEQYF
>.|few|TRBJ1-5|TRBV4-2
TGTGCCAGCAGCCCCCGGGACGGCAATCAGCCCCAGCATTTT
CASSPRDGNQPQHF
>.|.|TRBJ2-5|TRBV24-1
TGTGCCACCAGTGATTCGAGAGAGACCCAGTACTTC
CATSDSRETQYF
>TRBD2|.|TRBJ2-5|TRBV20-1
TGCAGTGCTAGCGAACCGACTAGCGGGGGGGCGAAGACCCAGTACTTC
CSASEPTSGGAKTQYF
>.|.|TRBJ1-2|TRBV2
TGTGCCAGCAGTTATGGCCGAACTTGGGGCTATGGCTACACCTTC
CASSYGRTWGYGYTF
>TRBD1|.|TRBJ1-1|TRBV10-3
TGTGCCATCAGTGATGCCGGGACAGGGGTCACTGAAGCTTTCTTT
CAISDAGTGVTEAFF
>TRBD1|.|TRBJ2-7|TRBV2
TGTGCCAGCAGTATGGGACAGGGGGGCTTCTACGGGCAGTACTTC
CASSMGQGGFYGQYF
>TRBD1|.|TRBJ1-1|TRBV30
TGTGCCTGGAGGGAAACAGGGGGCGTAGCTGAAGCTTTCTTT
CAWRETGGVAEAFF
>.|.|TRBJ2-2|TRBV25-1
TGTGCCATCCCACGGGGGGCCCAAACCGGGGAGCTGTTTTTT
CAIPRGAQTGELFF
>.|.|TRBJ1-1|TRBV29-1
TGCAGCGTTGTGTGGGGGGCTTTCTTT
CSVVWGAFF
>.|.|TRBJ2-5|TRBV12-3/TRBV12-4
TGTGCCAGCAGCCCTTCGTGGGGGATCGAGGAGACCCAGTACTTC
CASSPSWGIEETQYF
>TRBD2|few|TRBJ2-7|TRBV7-3
TGTGCCACACGCGGGAGTCTCTACGAGCAGTACTTC
CATRGSLYEQYF
>.|few|TRBJ1-5|TRBV6-6
TGTGCCAGCAGTTATCTAAGACAGGATAATCAGCCCCAGCATTTT
CASSYLRQDNQPQHF